Shown below are 22 T cell receptor beta chains from a single sample sequenced in a study of T cell repertoires in cytomegalovirus infection. Using its own MiXCR run on the reads, TCRdb lists one record per CDR3 protein. The data contain about 570,000 distinct CDR3 sequences, under 45% of them singletons. The antigens these receptors bind are not known. The starting material was cultured PBMCs, obtained from culture after CMV antigen stimulation. The receptors derive from a human donor in good health (CMV status not recorded). Some clones in this sample may be carry-over from other donors' samples.

A few counts support this clonotype. The rearrangement joins TRBV6-2 or TRBV6-3 to TRBJ2-5; 9 nucleotides match TRBD2. Germline assignment: CDR1 MNHEY and CDR2 SVGEGT. The V segment lost 6 bases and the J segment 3 bases; nucleotides outside the gene matches: 8. This CDR3 has 15 residues. The CDR3: CASRTSGWGEETQYF. In nucleotides, the CDR3 is TGTGCCAGCAGGACTAGCGGATGGGGGGAAGAGACCCAGTACTTC.

The chain employs TRBV7-6 and TRBJ2-3; unclear D gene. Trimming stripped 4 bases from V and 5 bases from J, with 13 bases between. This CDR3 spans 14 amino acids. Looked up from germline, CDR1 is SGHVS and CDR2 is FNYEAQ. CDR3 bases: TGTGCCAGCAGCTCGAGATCAACGGGAGATACGCAGTATTTT. This sequence encodes CASSSRSTGDTQYF.

The V and J genes are TRBV6-1 and TRBJ1-6; D is possibly TRBD1 (6 bases). V was trimmed by 4 bases and J by 7 bases, leaving 14 bases between them. The CDR3 length is 15 residues. Germline V gives CDR1 MNHNS, CDR2 SASEGT. The chain's CDR3 is CASSGSQGGNSPLHF. The CDR3 bases are TGTGCCAGCAGTGGCTCACAGGGTGGCAATTCACCCCTCCACTTT.

In this sample, this clonotype turned up a few times. The chain uses TRBV7-2 and TRBJ1-3; D unresolved. V gave up 2 bases and J gave up 4 bases, with 6 bases separating them. The CDR3 loop spans 13 amino acids. In germline, CDR1 is SGHTA, CDR2 FQGNSA. This CDR3 is CASSLRLGNTIYF. CDR3 nucleotides: TGTGCCAGCAGCTTACGTCTGGGAAACACCATATATTTT. The whole variable domain, remainder taken from reference TRBV7-2 and TRBJ1-3, is GAGVSQSPSNKVTEKGKDVELRCDPISGHTALYWYRQSLGQGLEFLIYFQGNSAPDKSGLPSDRFSAERTGGSVSTLTIQRTQQEDSAVYLCASSLRLGNTIYFGEGSWLTVV.

Notes on this clonotype: A read error may be the cause here, since a much bigger clone is one base away. This chain links TRBV6-2 or TRBV6-3 with TRBJ2-7; D perhaps matches TRBD2 (7 bases). Trimming took off 2 bases at V and 5 bases at J, with 10 bases between the two ends. Germline CDR1 and CDR2: MNHEY and SVGEGT. CDR3 length: 13 residues. CDR3 region: CASSYGGADEQYF. The CDR3 bases are TGTGCCAGCAGTTACGGGGGGGCCGACGAGCAGTACTTC.

This clonotype was seen only once. The rearrangement uses TRBV4-3 and TRBJ2-7, with 7 bases that match TRBD1. After removal of 0 bases from V and 0 bases from J, the junction contained 8 bases not matched to a gene. This CDR3 is built from 17 residues. CDR1 is LGHNA and CDR2 is YSLEER in the germline V gene. The CDR3 protein is CASSQDLGDSSSYEQYF. DNA for the CDR3: TGCGCCAGCAGCCAAGATTTGGGGGACAGCAGCTCCTACGAGCAGTACTTC.

V gene TRBV5-1 combines with J gene TRBJ1-2; D might be TRBD1 (5 bases). Per germline, CDR1 SGHRS and CDR2 YFSETQ. The CDR3 totals 14 residues. V gave up 4 bases and J gave up 8 bases, with 18 bases separating them. The CDR3 here is CASSQLAAGQGYTF. The CDR3 nucleotides read TGCGCCAGCAGCCAACTGGCGGCAGGACAAGGCTACACCTTC.

CDR3 residues: CASSYSGSGGYEQYF. DNA of the CDR3: TGTGCCAGCAGTTACTCTGGTAGCGGGGGGTACGAGCAGTACTTC. V and J are TRBV6-5 and TRBJ2-7; TRBD2 agrees at 10 bases. CDR3 length equals 15 residues. The V and J ends lost 0 bases and 4 bases, in that order; junction bases with no gene match: 3. Germline CDR1 reads MNHEY; CDR2 reads SVGAGI.

The V gene is TRBV15, the J gene TRBJ2-7; 10 nucleotides line up with TRBD2. The CDR3 length is 14 residues. Per germline, CDR1 LNHNV and CDR2 YYDKDF (reference sequence). Losses at the gene ends were 5 bases for V and 5 bases for J; bases not matched to a gene: 6. This CDR3 is CATSWSGGANEQYF. The CDR3 DNA reads TGTGCCACCAGCTGGAGCGGGGGGGCGAACGAGCAGTACTTC.

This chain joins TRBV12-3 or TRBV12-4 and TRBJ1-5; D uncertain. The length of the CDR3 is 15 residues. Trimming removed 8 bases from V and 2 bases from J, with 16 bases in between. CDR3 residues: CASQNPGLGNQPQHF. DNA of the CDR3: TGTGCCAGCCAAAATCCAGGTTTAGGCAATCAGCCCCAGCATTTT.

The chain carries TRBV5-1 and TRBJ2-3; 9 bases map to TRBD1. The CDR3 has 15 amino acids. From germline, CDR1 is SGHRS and CDR2 YFSETQ. The V gene end was trimmed by 1 base and the J gene end by 7 bases; junction bases not matched to a gene: 7. Here the CDR3 reads CASSLTGQGRNTQYF. The CDR3 nucleotides read TGCGCCAGCAGCTTGACCGGACAGGGGAGAAATACGCAGTATTTT.

The chain couples TRBV11-2 to TRBJ2-7; no definite D call. This CDR3 has 12 residues. Germline lookup yields CDR1 SGHAT and CDR2 FQNNGV. The V end was cut by 5 bases, the J end by 6 bases, with 11 bases between. As DNA, the CDR3 is TGTGCCAGCAGCCCCGAGTGGGGCGAGCAGTACTTC. It is translated as CASSPEWGEQYF.

The CDR3 DNA reads TGTGCCAGCAGTGGCACCCTCGGGACTTCCACCTACGAGCAGTACTTC. Translating gives CASSGTLGTSTYEQYF. The chain couples TRBV6-2 or TRBV6-3 to TRBJ2-7; tentative D call: TRBD2 (6 bases). V lost 5 bases and J lost 2, with 19 bases in between. Germline V CDR1 and CDR2: MNHEY, SVGEGT. This CDR3 is 16 amino acids long.

The chain joins TRBV7-6 to TRBJ2-5; D gene unclear. Trimming pared 4 bases from V and 4 bases from J, leaving 7 bases between. Germline V lookup: CDR1 SGHVS, CDR2 FNYEAQ. This CDR3 contains 12 residues. CDR3 sequence (DNA): TGTGCCAGCAGCTCGAGATTAGAGACCCAGTACTTC. Translation: CASSSRLETQYF.

This clonotype appeared a few times. V and J are TRBV28 and TRBJ2-2, with 8 nucleotides matching TRBD1. V lost 4 bases and J lost 6; bases outside the gene matches: 13. Germline values: CDR1 MDHEN, CDR2 SYDVKM. This CDR3 region has 17 residues. CDR3 nucleotide sequence: TGTGCCAGCAGTTACCCACCGCAGGGGGCATTCCCCGGGGAGCTGTTTTTT. It specifies CASSYPPQGAFPGELFF.

The chain couples TRBV6-2 or TRBV6-3 to TRBJ2-3; D perhaps matches TRBD2 (6 bases). Deletions cut 4 bases from V and 0 bases from J, with 11 bases between. Per the germline V gene, CDR1 is MNHEY and CDR2 is SVGEGT. This CDR3 is built from 15 residues. Here the CDR3 reads CASSSGRDSTDTQYF. The CDR3, as DNA: TGTGCCAGCAGTTCCGGGAGAGATAGCACAGATACGCAGTATTTT.

This clonotype occurred a few times. The chain carries TRBV7-2 and TRBJ2-7; 9 nucleotides match TRBD2. Trimming removed 8 bases from V and 3 bases from J; junction bases left unmatched: 5. The CDR3 runs 13 residues. The germline gives CDR1 SGHTA, CDR2 FQGNSA. CDR3 loop: CASGLAWNYEQYF. Here the CDR3 DNA reads TGTGCCAGCGGACTAGCGTGGAACTACGAGCAGTACTTC.

The chain carries TRBV12-3 or TRBV12-4 and TRBJ2-1; the match to TRBD1 covers 9 bases. This CDR3 contains 15 residues. The ends lost 6 bases at V and 4 bases at J; junction bases unmatched: 7. The CDR3: CASRLPGQGYNEQFF. The DNA for the CDR3 is TGTGCCAGCAGACTTCCGGGACAGGGTTACAATGAGCAGTTCTTC.

DNA for the CDR3: TGTGCCAGCAGCTTAGAGACAGGCGGGGACACAGATACGCAGTATTTT. It is translated as CASSLETGGDTDTQYF. The chain recombines TRBV7-8 with TRBJ2-3; D could derive from TRBD1 or TRBD2 (6 bases each). Germline V lookup: CDR1 SGHVS, CDR2 FQNEAQ. The CDR3 consists of 16 residues. V was trimmed by 1 base and J by 2 bases, leaving 13 bases between them.

This chain joins TRBV7-4 and TRBJ2-3; 7 bases fit TRBD1. Germline V gives CDR1 SGHVT, CDR2 SQSDAQ. V lost 5 bases to trimming and J lost 6 bases; unmatched junction nucleotides: 14. The CDR3 is made up of 16 amino acids. CDR3 residues: CASSRYGVTGTDTQYF. The CDR3 DNA reads as TGTGCCAGCAGCCGCTATGGTGTGACAGGGACCGATACGCAGTATTTT.

This clonotype was counted between two and nine times. CDR3 in DNA: TGTGCCACCAGCAGAGGACAGGGACGGCAGCCCCAGCATTTT. Translation gives CATSRGQGRQPQHF. V is TRBV15 and J is TRBJ1-5; 7 positions agree with TRBD1. In germline, CDR1 is LNHNV, CDR2 YYDKDF (reference sequence). V gave up 1 base and J gave up 7 bases; unmatched junction bases: 4. The CDR3 spans 14 residues. Complete variable domain (other parts from reference TRBV15 and TRBJ1-5): DAMVIQNPRYQVTQFGKPVTLSCSQTLNHNVMYWYQQKSSQAPKLLFHYYDKDFNNEADTPDNFQSRRPNTSFCFLDIRSPGLGDTAMYLCATSRGQGRQPQHFGDGTRLSIL.

The chain employs TRBV11-2 and TRBJ2-7, with TRBD2 matching over 11 bases. The V and J ends lost 6 bases and 6 bases, in that order; junction bases with no gene match: 7. Germline CDR1 is SGHAT and CDR2 is FQNNGV. The CDR3 has 14 residues. The CDR3 DNA reads TGTGCCAGCAGTTCGGGACTAGCGGAACTCGAGCAGTACTTC. Translated: CASSSGLAELEQYF.